One and the same sample provided the 10 T cell receptor beta chains below, sequenced in a study of blood T cell repertoires in COVID-19. Libraries were prepared by immunoSEQ multiplex PCR; TCRdb keeps only in-frame clonotypes and omits some of them. This table holds a few hundred thousand clones, around nine tenths found once. Specimen: PBMCs or T cells enriched from blood (not recorded which). The receptors originated from a woman aged 55-70 years who had recovered from COVID-19.

The rearrangement links TRBV11-3 to TRBJ1-6; TRBD1 might be the D (6 bases). Trimming shortened V by 3 bases and J by 11 bases, and 17 bases separated the two germline ends. CDR3 length: 15 amino acids. Germline V CDR1 and CDR2: SGHNT, YENEEA. DNA for the CDR3: TGTGCCAGCAGCTTTGAGGGGGAAGGAACGGCACCCCTCCACTTT. Translated, it gives CASSFEGEGTAPLHF. The variable domain in full, with the rest retrieved from reference TRBV11-3 and TRBJ1-6, is EAGVVQSPRYKIIEKKQPVAFWCNPISGHNTLYWYLQNLGQGPELLIRYENEEAVDDSQLPKDRFSAERLKGVDSTLKIQPAELGDSAVYLCASSFEGEGTAPLHFGNGTRLTVT.

This clone was picked up a small number of times. The chain employs TRBV5-4 and TRBJ1-2, with a weak D call TRBD1 (6 bases). There are 15 residues in the CDR3. Looked up from germline, CDR1 is SGHNT and CDR2 is YYREEE (reference sequence). Deletions cut 4 bases from V and 6 bases from J, with 19 bases between. CDR3 sequence (DNA): TGTGCCAGCAGCCCGCCCACTACAGGGAAGAATGGCTACACCTTC. Translated, it gives CASSPPTTGKNGYTF.

V usage is TRBV29-1 and J usage is TRBJ2-7, with D possibly being TRBD1 (5 bases). CDR3 length equals 13 residues. Trimming cost V 4 bases and J 0 bases, with 10 bases left between them. Per the germline V gene, CDR1 is SQVTM and CDR2 is ANQGSEA. The DNA for the CDR3 is TGCAGCGTTGTGCTGGACAACTCCTACGAGCAGTACTTC. It encodes CSVVLDNSYEQYF.

As concerns this clone: The junction differs from germline at one of its ends, possibly a read error. The chain employs TRBV27 and TRBJ1-4, with 7 bases fitting TRBD1. Germline loops: CDR1 MNHEY, CDR2 SMNVEV (reference sequence). CDR3 length: 15 residues. CDR3 region: CASSLSGTVNEKLFF. CDR3 DNA sequence: TGTGCCAGCAGTCTATCCGGGACAGTTAATGAAAAACTGTTTTTT.

Only one count was recorded for this clone. The gene calls are TRBV5-1 and TRBJ1-1; D remains ambiguous. Deletions cut 4 bases from V and 11 bases from J, with 12 bases between. This CDR3 comprises 11 residues. CDR1 is SGHRS, CDR2 YFSETQ, per germline. The chain's CDR3 is CASSPGSVAFF. The CDR3 DNA follows: TGCGCCAGCAGCCCGGGGTCCGTTGCTTTCTTT. The whole variable domain, filled in from reference TRBV5-1 and TRBJ1-1, reads KAGVTQTPRYLIKTRGQQVTLSCSPISGHRSVSWYQQTPGQGLQFLFEYFSETQRNKGNFPGRFSGRQFSNSRSEMNVSTLELGDSALYLCASSPGSVAFFGQGTRLTVV.

This clone was found once. The chain recombines TRBV9 with TRBJ2-7; 10 bases match TRBD2. Germline V CDR1 and CDR2: SGDLS, YYNGEE. The CDR3 contains 16 residues. V was pared by 0 bases and J by 4 bases, with 7 bases of the junction left unmatched. The CDR3 nucleotides are TGTGCCAGCAGCGTAGGGGCTAGCGGGAGTTTGTACGAGCAGTACTTC. Amino acid sequence: CASSVGASGSLYEQYF.

The V gene is TRBV19, the J gene TRBJ1-4; D might be TRBD1 (5 bases). The CDR3 covers 14 residues. Germline V gene sequence: CDR1 LNHDA, CDR2 SQIVND (reference sequence). The V gene lost 9 bases and the J gene lost 6 bases, with 17 bases spanning the gap. The DNA of the CDR3 is TGTGCCAGCCGTGGGGGGATGGTTGATGAAAAACTGTTTTTT. It is translated as CASRGGMVDEKLFF.

The gene calls are TRBV5-6 and TRBJ2-3, with 11 bases identical to TRBD2. The CDR3 has 17 amino acids. Germline assignment: CDR1 SGHDT and CDR2 YYEEEE. V dropped 1 base and J dropped 0; count of bases not matched to a gene: 4. CDR3 coding DNA: TGTGCCAGCAGCTTGCCGGGACTAGCGGAGAGCACAGATACGCAGTATTTT. Protein sequence: CASSLPGLAESTDTQYF.

The table lists this clone with a count of one. The chain combines TRBV18 with TRBJ1-1; D is unclear. V shed 3 bases and J shed 3 bases, with 14 bases lying between them. The CDR3 has 15 amino acids. Germline values: CDR1 KGHSH, CDR2 LQKENI. As DNA, the CDR3 is TGTGCCAGCTCACCCCGGATCGAGGTCTACACTGAAGCTTTCTTT. Amino acids: CASSPRIEVYTEAFF.

The V gene is TRBV6-5, the J gene TRBJ1-2; no clear D. Germline CDR1 MNHEY, CDR2 SVGAGI. The ends were cut back, 6 bases at V and 7 bases at J, with 9 bases in the middle. CDR3 size: 11 residues. CDR3 residues: CASREGIGYTF. The CDR3 bases are TGTGCCAGCAGAGAGGGCATTGGCTACACCTTC.